This is a list of T cell receptor beta chains from one sample in a study of OX40 agonist ivuxolimab in advanced cancers. The protocol was immunoSEQ multiplex PCR, while the TCRdb copy is restricted to in-frame clones and leaves out a portion. The table lists about 110,000 clones, about 91% of them singletons, with roughly 0.66% in the top ten. The sample consisted of CD4+ or CD8+ T cells sorted from blood, taken in a trial of the OX40 agonist ivuxolimab. Every receptor here comes from an adult with an advanced solid tumor such as melanoma, head and neck, liver or kidney cancer. Both conserved end residues are part of each CDR3. The D gene is left open where the match is weak. Expanded clones are given a class, and other clones once, few, many or no size at all.

D	V	J	size	DNA	CDR3
TRBD2	TRBV30	TRBJ2-6	-	TGTGCCTGGAGGGGCGGGGGTCCTGGGGCCAACGTCCTGACTTTC	CAWRGGGPGANVLTF
TRBD1	TRBV10-1	TRBJ2-7	-	TGCGCCAGCAGTGACAGGGGGCTATCAGACGAGCAGTACTTC	CASSDRGLSDEQYF
-	TRBV4-1	TRBJ1-3	-	TGCGCCAGCAGCCAAGGGGACGTTGGAAACACCATATATTTT	CASSQGDVGNTIYF
TRBD2	TRBV2	TRBJ2-7	-	TGTGCCTTATACCGGGGGACTAGCGGGGCGCCGTCCGAGCAGTACTTC	CALYRGTSGAPSEQYF
TRBD2	TRBV30	TRBJ2-4	-	TGTGCCTGGAGTCCTCCTAGCGGGAGGGTGGGAGACATTCAGTACTTC	CAWSPPSGRVGDIQYF
TRBD1	TRBV10-3	TRBJ1-1	-	TGTGCCATCAGTGAGTCCAGGGGACAGGGGGCTGAAGCTTTCTTT	CAISESRGQGAEAFF
TRBD2	TRBV11-3	TRBJ2-3	-	TGTGCCAGCAGCTTAGGACTAGCGGGGGGGTCAGATACGCAGTATTTT	CASSLGLAGGSDTQYF
TRBD1	TRBV30	TRBJ2-7	-	TGTGCCTGGGGGATTGGACAGGGCTACGAGCAGTACTTC	CAWGIGQGYEQYF
TRBD1	TRBV7-9	TRBJ1-2	-	TGTGCCACCACAGCTGGGGGACAGGGGGTCTATGGCTACACCTTC	CATTAGGQGVYGYTF
-	TRBV6-9	TRBJ2-7	-	TGTGCCAGCAGTCCGCCTAGAGCGTACGAGCAGTACTTC	CASSPPRAYEQYF
TRBD1	TRBV6-5	TRBJ2-7	-	TGTGCCAGCAGTCTTCAACAGGGGACCTACGAGCAGTACTTC	CASSLQQGTYEQYF
-	TRBV10-3	TRBJ1-2	-	TGTGCCATCAGTGACCTTCAGGACAGCGGCTATGGCTACACCTTC	CAISDLQDSGYGYTF
-	TRBV6-1	TRBJ2-7	-	TGTGCCAGCAGTCGGGGGGAAACACAGGGTCAGTACTTC	CASSRGETQGQYF
-	TRBV14	TRBJ2-5	-	TGTGCCAGCAGCCTAAAGTACTCCCGGTACCAAGAGACCCAGTACTTC	CASSLKYSRYQETQYF
TRBD2	TRBV19	TRBJ2-1	-	TGTGCCAGTAGTATTAGCGGGTTGTCCTACAATGAGCAGTTCTTC	CASSISGLSYNEQFF
TRBD1	TRBV7-3	TRBJ1-2	-	TGTGCCAGCAGCCAATACCAGGGGGACGGCTACACCTTC	CASSQYQGDGYTF
TRBD1	TRBV19	TRBJ2-7	-	TGTGCCAGTAGTATAGGCGGGACAGGGGGGTTCTACGAGCAGTACTTC	CASSIGGTGGFYEQYF
-	TRBV30	TRBJ1-1	-	TGTGCCTGGAGTTTGAGGGTGGCTGAAGCTTTCTTT	CAWSLRVAEAFF
-	TRBV12-1	TRBJ1-6	once	TGTGCCAGCAGCTCCACATATACTAAGACAGGGCCCTATAATTCACCCCTCCACTTT	CASSSTYTKTGPYNSPLHF
-	TRBV27	TRBJ2-2	-	TGTGCCAGCAGTTTTTCGGCCGCGGCCAGGGAGCTGTTTTTT	CASSFSAAARELFF
-	TRBV5-5	TRBJ1-5	-	TGTGCCAGCAGCTTGGAGGTTATCAGGGCCCAGCCCCAGCATTTT	CASSLEVIRAQPQHF
TRBD1	TRBV28	TRBJ1-4	-	TGTGCCAGCAGTCCCCGGACAGGGACGGGTGAAAAACTGTTTTTT	CASSPRTGTGEKLFF
-	TRBV7-3	TRBJ2-3	-	TGTGCCAGCAGCTTAGACACAAGCACAGATACGCAGTATTTT	CASSLDTSTDTQYF
TRBD1	TRBV5-1	TRBJ1-1	-	TGCGCCAGCAGCTCCGGGACAGCAAACACTGAAGCTTTCTTT	CASSSGTANTEAFF
-	TRBV5-8	TRBJ2-2	-	TGTGCCAGCAGCCAAGATGGGGAAGGTCTCCATGGGGAGCTGTTTTTT	CASSQDGEGLHGELFF
-	TRBV5-5	TRBJ1-5	-	TGTGCCAGCAGCTTGGGTGTGAGACAGCCCCAGCATTTT	CASSLGVRQPQHF
TRBD2	TRBV6-5	TRBJ2-3	-	TGTGCCAGCAGTCGAGCGGGGGGGCCGGGAAATACGCAGTATTTT	CASSRAGGPGNTQYF
-	TRBV18	TRBJ1-1	-	TGTGCCAGCTCACCACCTGGGAACATAATGAACACTGAAGCTTTCTTT	CASSPPGNIMNTEAFF
TRBD1	TRBV18	TRBJ1-2	once	TGTGCCAGCTCCAACAGGGGGTTTCTTGGCTACACCTTC	CASSNRGFLGYTF
TRBD2	TRBV9	TRBJ2-2	-	TGTGCCAGCAGCGTAGTGGCGGGGGGCCGCGGCACCGGGGAGCTGTTTTTT	CASSVVAGGRGTGELFF
TRBD1	TRBV27	TRBJ2-7	-	TGTGCCAGCAGGAAGACAGGGTCTTGGGAGCAGTACTTC	CASRKTGSWEQYF
TRBD1	TRBV27	TRBJ2-5	-	TGTGCCAGCAGCCAGACAGGGCTTATTCAAGAGACCCAGTACTTC	CASSQTGLIQETQYF
TRBD1	TRBV27	TRBJ1-3	-	TGTGCCAGCAGGGCGCCGGGACAGGGTCCCGCTGGAAACACCATATATTTT	CASRAPGQGPAGNTIYF
-	TRBV4-1	TRBJ2-7	-	TGCGCCAGCAGCCAAGTCGGGCGACAGGTCCCCTACGAGCAGTACTTC	CASSQVGRQVPYEQYF
-	TRBV2	TRBJ1-6	-	TGTGCCAGCAGGGCATTTCGACAACTTCGTAATTCACCCCTCCACTTT	CASRAFRQLRNSPLHF